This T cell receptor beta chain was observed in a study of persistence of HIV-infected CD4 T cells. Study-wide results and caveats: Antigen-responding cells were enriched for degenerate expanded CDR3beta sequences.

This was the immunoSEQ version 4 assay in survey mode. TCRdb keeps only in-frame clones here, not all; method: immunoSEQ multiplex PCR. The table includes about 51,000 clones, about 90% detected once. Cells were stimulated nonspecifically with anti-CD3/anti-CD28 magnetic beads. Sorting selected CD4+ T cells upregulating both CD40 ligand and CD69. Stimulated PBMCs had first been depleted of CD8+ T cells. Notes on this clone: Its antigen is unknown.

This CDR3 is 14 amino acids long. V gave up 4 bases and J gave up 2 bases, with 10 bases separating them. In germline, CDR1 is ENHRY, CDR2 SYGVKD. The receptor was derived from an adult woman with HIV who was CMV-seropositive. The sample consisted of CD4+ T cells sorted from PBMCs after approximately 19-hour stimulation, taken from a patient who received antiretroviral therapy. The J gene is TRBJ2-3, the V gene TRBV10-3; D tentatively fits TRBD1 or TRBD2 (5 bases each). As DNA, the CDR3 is TGTGCCATCAGTGGGGACGGGATCACAGATACGCAGTATTTT. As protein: CAISGDGITDTQYF.